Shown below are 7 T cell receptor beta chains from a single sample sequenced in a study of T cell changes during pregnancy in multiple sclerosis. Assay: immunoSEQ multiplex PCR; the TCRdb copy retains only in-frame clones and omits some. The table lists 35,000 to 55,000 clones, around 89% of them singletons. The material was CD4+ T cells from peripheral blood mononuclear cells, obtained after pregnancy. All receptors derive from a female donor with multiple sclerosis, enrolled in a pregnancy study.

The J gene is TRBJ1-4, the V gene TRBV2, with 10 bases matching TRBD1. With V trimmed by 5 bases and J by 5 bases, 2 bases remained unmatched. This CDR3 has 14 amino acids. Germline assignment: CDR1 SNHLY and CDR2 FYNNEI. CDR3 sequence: CASSKDRGNEKLFF. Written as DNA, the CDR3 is TGTGCCAGCAGTAAGGACAGGGGGAATGAAAAACTGTTTTTT.

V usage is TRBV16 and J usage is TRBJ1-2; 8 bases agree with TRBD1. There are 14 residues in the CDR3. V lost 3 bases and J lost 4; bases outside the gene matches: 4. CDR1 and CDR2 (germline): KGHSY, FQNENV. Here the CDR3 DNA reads TGTGCCAGCAGCCAGGGGACAGGTACCTATGGCTACACCTTC. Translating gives CASSQGTGTYGYTF.

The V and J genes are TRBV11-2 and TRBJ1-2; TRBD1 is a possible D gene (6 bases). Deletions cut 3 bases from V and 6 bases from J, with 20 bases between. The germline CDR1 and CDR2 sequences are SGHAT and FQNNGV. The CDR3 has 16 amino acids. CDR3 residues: CASSFFSRGRNNGYTF. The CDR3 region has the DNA TGTGCCAGCAGCTTCTTTAGCAGGGGCAGAAACAATGGCTACACCTTC.

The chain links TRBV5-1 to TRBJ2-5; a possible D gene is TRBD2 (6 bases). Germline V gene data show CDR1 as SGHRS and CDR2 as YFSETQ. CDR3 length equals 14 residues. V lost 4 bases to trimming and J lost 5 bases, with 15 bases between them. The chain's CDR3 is CASSRLASDETQYF. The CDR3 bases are TGCGCCAGCAGCCGGCTAGCGTCGGATGAGACCCAGTACTTC. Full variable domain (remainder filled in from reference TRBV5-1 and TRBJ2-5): KAGVTQTPRYLIKTRGQQVTLSCSPISGHRSVSWYQQTPGQGLQFLFEYFSETQRNKGNFPGRFSGRQFSNSRSEMNVSTLELGDSALYLCASSRLASDETQYFGPGTRLLVL.

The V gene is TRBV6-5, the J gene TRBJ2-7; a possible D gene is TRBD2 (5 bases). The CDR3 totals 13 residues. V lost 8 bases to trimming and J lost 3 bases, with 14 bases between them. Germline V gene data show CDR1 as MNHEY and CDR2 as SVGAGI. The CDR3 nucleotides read TGTGCCAGCCCGATCTTGGGGAGCTACGAGCAGTACTTC. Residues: CASPILGSYEQYF.

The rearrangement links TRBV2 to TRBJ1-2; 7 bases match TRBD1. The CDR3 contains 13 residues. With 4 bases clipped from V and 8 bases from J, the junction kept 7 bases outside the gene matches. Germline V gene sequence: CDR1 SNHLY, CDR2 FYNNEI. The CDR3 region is CASSAQGNRGYTF. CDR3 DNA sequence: TGTGCCAGCAGTGCACAGGGGAATCGGGGCTACACCTTC.

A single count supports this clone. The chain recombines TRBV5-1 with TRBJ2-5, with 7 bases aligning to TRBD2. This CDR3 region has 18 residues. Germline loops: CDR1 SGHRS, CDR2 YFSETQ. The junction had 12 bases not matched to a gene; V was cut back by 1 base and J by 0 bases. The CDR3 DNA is TGCGCCAGCAGCTTGCCCGGGAGCGGGATCATGAACCAAGAGACCCAGTACTTC. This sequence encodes CASSLPGSGIMNQETQYF.